This TCR beta chain was documented in a study of regulatory T cells in long-lasting Graves disease. The wider study: The study enrolled newly diagnosed Graves' patients on antithyroid drugs under 3 months.

This clonotype was counted only a few times. Its antigen remains unknown. The time point here: newly diagnosed GD, antithyroid drugs for less than 3 months. RNA isolated from PBMCs was used to make the TCR library. Whole-study findings and limits: Examination was confined to peripheral blood, excluding thyroid tissue.

CDR3 length: 13 amino acids. Deletions cut 3 bases from V and 5 bases from J, with 13 bases between. CDR1 is GTSNPN, CDR2 SVGIG, per germline (reference sequence). Arm-PCR of CDR3 regions and iRepertoire HTBI primers were the basis on which TCR beta libraries were built. In TCRdb, the multiplex PCR reads were re-called with MiXCR into one record per CDR3 protein. The sample records roughly 610,000 distinct CDR3 sequences, about 16% being singletons. This sample was shared with a second study, whose subject was T cells in Graves' hyperthyroidism and ophthalmopathy. That study reports: Any patient presenting with uncontrolled infection, other autoimmune disease, pregnancy or lactation was left out.

The sequence was obtained from a man between 18 and 35 years old with Graves disease. V gene TRBV30 combines with J gene TRBJ1-1; D is possibly TRBD1 (5 bases). This material consisted of peripheral blood mononuclear cells (PBMCs), taken at new diagnosis, from a patient treated with antithyroid drugs. The CDR3 loop reads CAWSAMGGTEAFF. The CDR3 DNA reads as TGTGCCTGGAGCGCAATGGGGGGGACTGAAGCTTTCTTT.